This paragraph reports one T cell receptor (beta chain). Trimming pared 4 bases from V and 8 bases from J, leaving 18 bases between. Germline V gives CDR1 SGDLS, CDR2 YYNGEE. The CDR3 totals 15 residues. The data belong to a study of shared clonotypes between healthy human individuals. Deep-level settings were used for running the assay. The table came from immunoSEQ multiplex PCR; TCRdb's copy has only in-frame clones and leaves some out. Seen here are about 1.5 million clones, under 99% observed once, and the top ten hold about 0.42%. The sequence was obtained from a man aged 25-40 years in good health. Sequenced material: naive CD4+ T cells sorted from blood. Subset reported: CD45RA+ positively selected. The chain uses TRBV9 and TRBJ1-4; D may be TRBD1 (5 bases). CDR3 DNA sequence: TGTGCCAGCAGCCCCCTTCAGGGAGGTGGGGAAAAACTGTTTTTT. This translates into CASSPLQGGGEKLFF.